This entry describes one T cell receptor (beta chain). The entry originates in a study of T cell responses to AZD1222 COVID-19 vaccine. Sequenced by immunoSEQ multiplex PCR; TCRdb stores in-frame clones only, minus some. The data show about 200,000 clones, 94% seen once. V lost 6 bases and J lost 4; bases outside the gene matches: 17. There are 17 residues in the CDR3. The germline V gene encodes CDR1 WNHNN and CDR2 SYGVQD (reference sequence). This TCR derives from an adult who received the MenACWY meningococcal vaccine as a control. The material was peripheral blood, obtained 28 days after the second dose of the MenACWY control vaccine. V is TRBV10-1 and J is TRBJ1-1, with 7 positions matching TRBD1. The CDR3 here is CASSPGTEGSMATEAFF. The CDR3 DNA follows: TGCGCCAGCAGCCCCGGGACAGAAGGATCCATGGCCACTGAAGCTTTCTTT.